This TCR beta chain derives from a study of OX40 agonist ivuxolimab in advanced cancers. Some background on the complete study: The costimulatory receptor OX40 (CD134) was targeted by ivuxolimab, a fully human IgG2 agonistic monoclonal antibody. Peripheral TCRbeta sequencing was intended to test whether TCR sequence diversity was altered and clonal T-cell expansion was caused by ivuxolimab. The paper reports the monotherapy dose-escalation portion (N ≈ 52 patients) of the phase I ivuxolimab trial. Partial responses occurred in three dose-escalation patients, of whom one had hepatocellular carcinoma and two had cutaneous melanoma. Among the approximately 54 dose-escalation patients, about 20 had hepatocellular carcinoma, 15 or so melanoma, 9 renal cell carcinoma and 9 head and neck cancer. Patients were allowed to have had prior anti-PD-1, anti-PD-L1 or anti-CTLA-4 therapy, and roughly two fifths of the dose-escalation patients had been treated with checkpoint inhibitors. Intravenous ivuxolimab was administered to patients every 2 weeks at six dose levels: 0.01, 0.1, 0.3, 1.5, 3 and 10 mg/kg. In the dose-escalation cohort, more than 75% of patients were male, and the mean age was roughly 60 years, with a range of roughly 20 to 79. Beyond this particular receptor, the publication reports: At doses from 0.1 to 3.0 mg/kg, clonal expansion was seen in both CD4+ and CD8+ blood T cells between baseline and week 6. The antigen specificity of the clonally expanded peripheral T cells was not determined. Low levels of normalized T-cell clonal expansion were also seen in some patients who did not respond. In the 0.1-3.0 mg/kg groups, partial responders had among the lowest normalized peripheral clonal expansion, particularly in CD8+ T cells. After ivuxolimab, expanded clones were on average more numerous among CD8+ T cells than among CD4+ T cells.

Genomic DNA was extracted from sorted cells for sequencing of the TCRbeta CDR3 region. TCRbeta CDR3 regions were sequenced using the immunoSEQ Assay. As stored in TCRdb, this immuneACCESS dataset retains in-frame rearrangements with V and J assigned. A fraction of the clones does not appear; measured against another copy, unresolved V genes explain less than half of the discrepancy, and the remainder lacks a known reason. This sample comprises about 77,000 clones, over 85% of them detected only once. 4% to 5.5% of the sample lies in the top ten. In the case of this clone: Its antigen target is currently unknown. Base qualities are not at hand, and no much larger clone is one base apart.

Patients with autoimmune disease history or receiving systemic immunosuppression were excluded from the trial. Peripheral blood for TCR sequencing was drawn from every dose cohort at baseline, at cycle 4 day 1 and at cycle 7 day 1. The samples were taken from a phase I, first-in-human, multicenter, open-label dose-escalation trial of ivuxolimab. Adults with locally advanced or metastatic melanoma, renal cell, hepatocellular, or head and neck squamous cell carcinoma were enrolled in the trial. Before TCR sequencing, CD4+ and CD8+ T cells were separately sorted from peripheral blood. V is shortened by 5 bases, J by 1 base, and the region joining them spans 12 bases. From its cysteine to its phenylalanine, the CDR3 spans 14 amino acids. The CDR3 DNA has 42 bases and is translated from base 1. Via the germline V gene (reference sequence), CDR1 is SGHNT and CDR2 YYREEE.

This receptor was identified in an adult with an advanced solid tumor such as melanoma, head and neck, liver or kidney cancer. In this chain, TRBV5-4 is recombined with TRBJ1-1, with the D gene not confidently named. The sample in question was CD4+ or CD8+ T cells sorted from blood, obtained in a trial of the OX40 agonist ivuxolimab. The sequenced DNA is TGTGCCAGCAGACCCCAGCCCCAGAACACTGAAGCTTTCTTT. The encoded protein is CASRPQPQNTEAFF.